This note documents a single T cell receptor beta chain sequence. This sample was included in a study of blood T cell repertoires in COVID-19. Overall study context: T cells, B-cell-depleted T cells, or PBMCs provided the cDNA or gDNA that served as material.

Germline-derived CDR1 and CDR2 are LNHDA and SQIVND (reference sequence). This CDR3 spans 19 amino acids. J was trimmed by 0 bases and V by 1 base; bases with no gene match: 9. Per the original data handling: The assay estimated nucleated cells by amplifying reference gene primers. Clones were sequenced by immunoSEQ multiplex PCR, and TCRdb holds only the in-frame ones, with some missing. V, J and clone size were drawn from that table, and D and trimming were deduced from the DNA. This sample carries 150,000 to 200,000 clones, 86% of them seen once, and the ten largest clones take about 8.6%. Source material: peripheral blood. This clonotype was obtained from a man between 50 and 59 years old with active or convalescent COVID-19. The chain employs TRBV19 and TRBJ2-1, with 10 bases aligning to TRBD2. CDR3 in amino acids: CASSIVGLAAMSSYNEQFF. DNA for the CDR3: TGTGCCAGTAGTATAGTTGGACTAGCGGCGATGAGCTCCTACAATGAGCAGTTCTTC.